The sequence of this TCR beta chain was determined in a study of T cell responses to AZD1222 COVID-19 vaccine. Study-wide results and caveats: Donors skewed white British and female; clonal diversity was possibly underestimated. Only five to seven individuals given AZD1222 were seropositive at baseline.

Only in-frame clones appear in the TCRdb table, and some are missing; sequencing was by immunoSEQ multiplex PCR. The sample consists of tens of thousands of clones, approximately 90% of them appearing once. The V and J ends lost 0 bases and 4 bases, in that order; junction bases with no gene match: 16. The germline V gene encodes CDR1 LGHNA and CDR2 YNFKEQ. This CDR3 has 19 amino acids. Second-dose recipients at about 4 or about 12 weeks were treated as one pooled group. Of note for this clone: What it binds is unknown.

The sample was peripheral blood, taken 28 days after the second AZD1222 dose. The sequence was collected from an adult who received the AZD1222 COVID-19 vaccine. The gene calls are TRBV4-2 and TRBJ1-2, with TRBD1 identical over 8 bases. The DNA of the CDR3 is TGTGCCAGCAGCCAAGACCCACTTCCGACCGGGACAGGTGTCTATGGCTACACCTTC. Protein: CASSQDPLPTGTGVYGYTF.